This T cell receptor (beta chain) emerged from a study of T cell changes during pregnancy in multiple sclerosis. Sequencing was performed with immunoSEQ multiplex PCR; in TCRdb, only in-frame clones are kept and a portion is missing. The sample carries fewer than 100,000 clones, over 75% recorded once. The V and J ends lost 1 base and 5 bases respectively, with 19 bases between them. The germline CDR1 and CDR2 sequences are SGHTA and FQGTGA. The CDR3 sequence is 17 residues long. The sequence came from a female donor with multiple sclerosis, enrolled in a pregnancy study. The chain links TRBV7-3 to TRBJ2-3; tentatively, D is TRBD1 (5 bases). This specimen was peripheral blood, taken before pregnancy. CDR3 nucleotide sequence: TGTGCCAGCAGCTTAAGGTCTGCCAGGGCAGGTATAGATACGCAGTATTTT. Translating gives CASSLRSARAGIDTQYF.